The following is a T cell receptor (beta chain) sequence with its context. The entry originates in a study of early T cells in non-severe SARS-CoV-2 infection. TCRdb analysed the 5' RACE reads with MiXCR anew, one entry per CDR3 protein. The table includes some 64,000 distinct CDR3 sequences, 13% detected once. This CDR3 region has 13 residues. Germline lookup yields CDR1 KGHSH and CDR2 LQKENI. V lost 2 bases to trimming and J lost 6 bases, with 11 bases between them. The TCR comes from an adult who was a healthcare worker with PCR-confirmed SARS-CoV-2 infection or an uninfected control (not recorded which). Material for sequencing was whole blood. The rearrangement joins TRBV18 to TRBJ2-7; D possibly uses TRBD1 or TRBD2 (5 bases each). CDR3 amino acids: CASSPKNGGEQYF. CDR3 sequence (DNA): TGTGCCAGCTCACCAAAGAATGGGGGCGAGCAGTACTTC.